The source of this T cell receptor (beta chain) is a study of T cells in narcolepsy. Broader study findings: Healthy controls reportedly lacked the autoreactive clonotypes serially found in patients' blood. Autoreactive clone sequences were missing from some blood memory CD4+ repertoires. Same-patient CSF and blood CD4+ T cell clonotypes included HCRT-specific and TRIB2-specific autoreactive ones.

The protocol was immunoSEQ multiplex PCR, while the TCRdb copy is restricted to in-frame clones and leaves out a portion. The sample lists 20,000 to 30,000 clones, 85% occurring once. With regard to this clone: Its target is not known.

CDR3 length: 15 amino acids. Trimming cost V 6 bases and J 3 bases, with 17 bases left between them. The germline CDR1 and CDR2 sequences are SGHTA and FQGNSA. This sequence was found in a human donor in good health. The specimen was memory (CD45RA-) CD4+ T cells from blood. The J gene is TRBJ2-5, the V gene TRBV7-2; weak D call: TRBD1 (7 bases). For the CDR3, the DNA is TGTGCCAGCAGGTCAGGGGGACTCCTGAAAGAGACCCAGTACTTC. Translation: CASRSGGLLKETQYF.